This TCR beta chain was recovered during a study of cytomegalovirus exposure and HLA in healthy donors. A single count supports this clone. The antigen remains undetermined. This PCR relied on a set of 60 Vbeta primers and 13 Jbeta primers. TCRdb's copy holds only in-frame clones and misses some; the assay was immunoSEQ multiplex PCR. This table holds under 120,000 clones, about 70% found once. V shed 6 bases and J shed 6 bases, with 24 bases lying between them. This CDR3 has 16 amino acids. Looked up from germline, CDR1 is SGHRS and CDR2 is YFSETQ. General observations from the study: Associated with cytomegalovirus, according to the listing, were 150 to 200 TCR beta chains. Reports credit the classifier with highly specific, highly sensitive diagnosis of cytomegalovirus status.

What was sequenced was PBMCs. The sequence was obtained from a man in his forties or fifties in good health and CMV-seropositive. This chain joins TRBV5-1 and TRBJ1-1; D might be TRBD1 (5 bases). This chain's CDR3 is CASTLAEGGEAPEAFF. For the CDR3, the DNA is TGCGCCAGCACCCTCGCTGAGGGAGGGGAGGCACCTGAAGCTTTCTTT.